The entry below gives a single T cell receptor beta chain sequence along with its context. CDR3 length: 12 residues. J lost 9 bases, V lost 5 bases, and 2 bases had no gene match. CDR1 and CDR2 (germline): SGHAT, FQNNGV. The record originates from a study of blood T cell repertoires in COVID-19. TCRdb keeps only in-frame clones here, not all; method: immunoSEQ multiplex PCR. The sample has approximately 280,000 clones, approximately 85% seen once. The receptor's source is a man aged 50 to 60 with active or convalescent COVID-19. Sequencing was carried out using peripheral blood. The V call is TRBV11-2, the J call TRBJ2-3; TRBD2 aligns across 10 bases. The CDR3 DNA reads TGTGCCAGCAGCCGGGGACTAGCGACGCAGTATTTT. Its translation: CASSRGLATQYF.